This T cell receptor (beta chain) was profiled in a study of blood T cell repertoires in COVID-19. Clones were read by immunoSEQ multiplex PCR, and TCRdb kept only the in-frame ones, dropping some. Counted here are about 49,000 clones, roughly 84% occurring once; the ten biggest clones make up roughly 1.4%. V lost 0 bases to trimming and J lost 10 bases, with 14 bases between them. CDR3 size: 14 residues. Germline V gene sequence: CDR1 SGHKS, CDR2 YYEKEE (reference sequence). V gene TRBV5-5 combines with J gene TRBJ1-5; D is uncertain. The source material was peripheral blood. The TCR comes from a man in his fifties with acute or convalescent COVID-19. CDR3 sequence (DNA): TGTGCCAGCAGCTTGGTGGCAGAGGGTTTTCCCCAGCATTTT. It codes for CASSLVAEGFPQHF.